These 18 T cell receptor beta chains were sequenced from one sample in a study of blood T cell repertoires in COVID-19. Generated by immunoSEQ multiplex PCR, the TCRdb table keeps only in-frame clones and is missing some. Counted here are about 74,000 clones, almost 85% occurring once; the ten biggest clones make up approximately 7.3%. The sequenced sample consisted of peripheral blood. These receptors all come from a human donor in a cohort sampled during active COVID-19.

This clone was seen at least ten times. This chain connects TRBV6-6 to TRBJ1-2; TRBD1 aligns across 11 bases. The trim removed 6 bases at V and 4 bases at J, leaving 4 bases unmatched. CDR1 is MNHNY, CDR2 SVGAGI, per germline (reference sequence). The CDR3 spans 14 residues. This CDR3 is CASRAGTGGYGYTF. CDR3 DNA: TGTGCCAGCAGGGCCGGGACAGGGGGCTATGGCTACACCTTC.

V is TRBV18 and J is TRBJ1-3, with TRBD1 identical over 7 bases. CDR3 length: 15 amino acids. Trimming cost V 6 bases and J 4 bases; bases outside gene matches: 9. CDR1 is KGHSH, CDR2 LQKENI, per germline. The CDR3 here is CASSRPGTAGNTIYF. The DNA for the CDR3 is TGTGCCAGCTCGCGTCCCGGGACAGCGGGAAACACCATATATTTT.

This clone was counted a single time. This chain joins TRBV3-1 (or the pseudogene TRBV3-2) and TRBJ2-5, with D possibly matching TRBD1 (5 bases). Trimming removed 11 bases from V and 4 bases from J, with 20 bases in between. This CDR3 has 14 amino acids. From germline, CDR1 is LGHDT and CDR2 YNNKEL (reference sequence). In nucleotides, the CDR3 is TGTGCCCCCTGGGGCAGTAAGAGAATAGAGACCCAGTACTTC. Residues: CAPWGSKRIETQYF.

The chain carries TRBV2 and TRBJ1-2, with 9 bases aligning to TRBD1. The CDR3 is 15 amino acids. Looked up from germline, CDR1 is SNHLY and CDR2 is FYNNEI. V lost 6 bases to trimming and J lost 1 base; unmatched junction nucleotides: 6. DNA for the CDR3: TGTGCCAGCAGGGAACAGGGGGCCCTTAACTATGGCTACACCTTC. Residues: CASREQGALNYGYTF.

The genes are TRBV18 and TRBJ1-2, with D possibly TRBD1 on 6 matching bases. CDR1 is KGHSH, CDR2 LQKENI, per germline. Trimming shortened V by 3 bases and J by 6 bases, and 17 bases separated the two germline ends. The CDR3 is made up of 15 amino acids. DNA of the CDR3: TGTGCCAGCTCACCGGGTACAGGGATCACTGATGGCTACACCTTC. Translated: CASSPGTGITDGYTF.

This sequence joins TRBV4-3 and TRBJ1-1; no firm D call. Trimming stripped 0 bases from V and 1 base from J, with 9 bases between. Germline CDR1 reads LGHNA; CDR2 reads YSLEER. The CDR3 runs to 15 residues. The CDR3 sequence: CASSQDHPGNTEAFF. CDR3 coding DNA: TGCGCCAGCAGCCAAGATCACCCGGGGAACACTGAAGCTTTCTTT.

V is TRBV10-3 and J is TRBJ1-6; D is unclear. The CDR3 is 12 residues long. The germline V and J ends were trimmed by 10 bases and 7 bases, with 11 bases remaining between them. The germline V gene encodes CDR1 ENHRY and CDR2 SYGVKD. The CDR3 coding sequence is TGTGCCACGCAGACGGGGAATTCACCCCTCCACTTT. This codes for CATQTGNSPLHF.

This sequence joins TRBV2 and TRBJ1-2; TRBD1 aligns across 8 bases. CDR1 and CDR2 (germline): SNHLY, FYNNEI. The CDR3 contains 14 residues. J was trimmed by 6 bases and V by 6 bases; bases with no gene match: 9. CDR3 nucleotide sequence: TGTGCCAGCAGGGAGTTCCAGACAGGGGATGGCTACACCTTC. Its protein product is CASREFQTGDGYTF.

This clone appeared once. The chain couples TRBV19 to TRBJ2-7; 7 positions agree with TRBD2. J was trimmed by 3 bases and V by 10 bases; bases with no gene match: 12. This CDR3 has 14 amino acids. Germline lookup yields CDR1 LNHDA and CDR2 SQIVND (reference sequence). The DNA for the CDR3 is TGTGCCATTCCGGGGGAGCGGGGCCTCTACGAGCAGTACTTC. This translates into CAIPGERGLYEQYF.

V gene TRBV30 combines with J gene TRBJ1-1; possible D gene TRBD1, 5 bases. Germline V gene data show CDR1 as GTSNPN and CDR2 as SVGIG (reference sequence). This CDR3 has 10 amino acids. CDR3 loop: CGGGRTEAFF. The CDR3 region has the DNA TGTGGGGGGGGTAGAACTGAAGCTTTCTTT.

This chain links TRBV14 with TRBJ1-6, with D maybe TRBD1 (6 bases). Germline CDR1 is SGHDN and CDR2 is FVKESK. The CDR3 runs 17 residues. With 3 bases removed from V and 3 bases from J, the gap between germline ends came to 15 bases. CDR3 residues: CASSHTGRRNYNSPLHF. CDR3 nucleotides: TGTGCCAGCAGCCATACAGGGAGAAGGAACTATAATTCACCCCTCCACTTT.

This clone was picked up a small number of times. V is TRBV30 and J is TRBJ1-3, with 8 bases matching TRBD1. This CDR3 spans 12 amino acids. Germline V CDR1 and CDR2: GTSNPN, SVGIG (reference sequence). V dropped 3 bases and J dropped 9; count of bases not matched to a gene: 4. CDR3 loop: CAWRGQGGTIYF. CDR3 DNA sequence: TGTGCCTGGAGAGGACAGGGTGGCACCATATATTTT.

V is TRBV30 and J is TRBJ1-1; D gene ambiguous. Per the germline V gene, CDR1 is GTSNPN and CDR2 is SVGIG (reference sequence). This CDR3 contains 11 residues. V lost 7 bases and J lost 5, with 11 bases in between. CDR3 DNA: TGTGCCTCAACTGGTGATACTGAAGCTTTCTTT. Its translation: CASTGDTEAFF.

The chain recombines TRBV7-9 with TRBJ1-5; D perhaps matches TRBD1 (5 bases). Germline V CDR1 and CDR2: SEHNR, FQNEAQ (reference sequence). The CDR3 runs 16 residues. Trimming shortened V by 3 bases and J by 2 bases, and 14 bases separated the two germline ends. The CDR3 coding sequence is TGTGCCAGCAGCTTCTCGTCAGGGTTCGGCAATCAGCCCCAGCATTTT. Translation gives CASSFSSGFGNQPQHF.

The chain is built from TRBV9 and TRBJ2-1, with TRBD2 as a possible D gene (6 bases). Per the germline V gene, CDR1 is SGDLS and CDR2 is YYNGEE. CDR3 length equals 15 residues. V was trimmed by 3 bases and J by 0 bases, leaving 10 bases between them. CDR3 coding DNA: TGTGCCAGCAGCGCGGACGGGAGCTCCTACAATGAGCAGTTCTTC. Translation gives CASSADGSSYNEQFF.

CDR3 nucleotides: TGCGCCAGCAGCCCCGGGGGGGCCGGAGATACGCAGTATTTT. Its translation is CASSPGGAGDTQYF. The chain carries TRBV4-3 and TRBJ2-3, with 8 nucleotides matching TRBD2. Germline loops: CDR1 LGHNA, CDR2 YSLEER. With 4 bases clipped from V and 5 bases from J, the junction kept 5 bases outside the gene matches. The CDR3 totals 14 residues.

This clone occurred once. This chain uses TRBV9 with TRBJ2-3, with TRBD2 identical over 8 bases. V dropped 4 bases and J dropped 10; count of bases not matched to a gene: 17. There are 16 residues in the CDR3. Germline CDR1 is SGDLS and CDR2 is YYNGEE. The CDR3 DNA reads TGTGCCAGCAGCACCACCGGGACTAGTGGGGGTTCGGCGCAGTATTTT. This encodes CASSTTGTSGGSAQYF.

V and J are TRBV5-1 and TRBJ1-1, with TRBD1 as a possible D gene (6 bases). The CDR3 is 14 amino acids. V gave up 3 bases and J gave up 1 base, with 10 bases separating them. Germline-derived CDR1 and CDR2 are SGHRS and YFSETQ. The CDR3 spells CASSWYRENTEAFF. The CDR3, as DNA: TGCGCCAGCAGCTGGTACAGGGAGAACACTGAAGCTTTCTTT. Variable domain in full (rest from reference TRBV5-1 and TRBJ1-1): KAGVTQTPRYLIKTRGQQVTLSCSPISGHRSVSWYQQTPGQGLQFLFEYFSETQRNKGNFPGRFSGRQFSNSRSEMNVSTLELGDSALYLCASSWYRENTEAFFGQGTRLTVV.